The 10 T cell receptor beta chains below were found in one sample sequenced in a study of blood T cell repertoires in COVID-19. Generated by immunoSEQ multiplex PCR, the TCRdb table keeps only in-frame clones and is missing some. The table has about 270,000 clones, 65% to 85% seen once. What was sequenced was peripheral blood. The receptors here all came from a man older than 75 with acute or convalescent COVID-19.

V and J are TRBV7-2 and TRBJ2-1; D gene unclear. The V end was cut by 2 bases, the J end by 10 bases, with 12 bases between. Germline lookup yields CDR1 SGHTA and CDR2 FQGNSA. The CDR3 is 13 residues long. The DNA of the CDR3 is TGTGCCAGCAGCTTATGGTCCTTCGGGGAGCAGTTCTTC. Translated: CASSLWSFGEQFF.

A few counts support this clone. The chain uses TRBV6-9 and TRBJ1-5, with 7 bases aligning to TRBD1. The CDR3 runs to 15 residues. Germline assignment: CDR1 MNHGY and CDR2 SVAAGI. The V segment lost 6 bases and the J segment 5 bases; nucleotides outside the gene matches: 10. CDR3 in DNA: TGTGCCAGCAGGGTGAGGGACAGCGTGGATCAGCCCCAGCATTTT. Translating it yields CASRVRDSVDQPQHF.

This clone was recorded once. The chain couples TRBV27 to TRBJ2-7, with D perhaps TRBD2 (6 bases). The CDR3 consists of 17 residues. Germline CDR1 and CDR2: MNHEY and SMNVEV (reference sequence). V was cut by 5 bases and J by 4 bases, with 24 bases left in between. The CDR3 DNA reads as TGTGCCAGCAGTCCGGCCTCAGGAGCGGGTCTTGTATACGAGCAGTACTTC. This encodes CASSPASGAGLVYEQYF.

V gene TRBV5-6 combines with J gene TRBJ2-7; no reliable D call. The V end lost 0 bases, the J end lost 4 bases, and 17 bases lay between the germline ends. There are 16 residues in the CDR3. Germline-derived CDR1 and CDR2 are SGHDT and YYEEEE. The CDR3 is CASSLVRSSVVYEQYF. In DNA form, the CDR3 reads TGTGCCAGCAGCTTGGTAAGAAGTTCGGTTGTGTACGAGCAGTACTTC.

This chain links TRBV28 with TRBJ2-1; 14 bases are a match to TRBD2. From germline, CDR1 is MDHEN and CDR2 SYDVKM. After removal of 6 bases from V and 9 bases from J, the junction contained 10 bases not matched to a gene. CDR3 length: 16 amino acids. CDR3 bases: TGTGCCAGCAGCGAAACTGGGACTAGCGGGAGAAGTGAGCAGTTCTTC. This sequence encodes CASSETGTSGRSEQFF. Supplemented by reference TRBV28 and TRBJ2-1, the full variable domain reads DVKVTQSSRYLVKRTGEKVFLECVQDMDHENMFWYRQDPGLGLRLIYFSYDVKMKEKGDIPEGYSVSREKKERFSLILESASTNQTSMYLCASSETGTSGRSEQFFGPGTRLTVL.

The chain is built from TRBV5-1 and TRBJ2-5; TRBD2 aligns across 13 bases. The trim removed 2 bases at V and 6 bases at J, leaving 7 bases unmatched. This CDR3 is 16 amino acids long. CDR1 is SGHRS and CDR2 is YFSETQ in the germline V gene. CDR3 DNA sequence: TGCGCCAGCAGCTTAGAACTAGCGGGAGGGCTAAAGACCCAGTACTTC. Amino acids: CASSLELAGGLKTQYF.

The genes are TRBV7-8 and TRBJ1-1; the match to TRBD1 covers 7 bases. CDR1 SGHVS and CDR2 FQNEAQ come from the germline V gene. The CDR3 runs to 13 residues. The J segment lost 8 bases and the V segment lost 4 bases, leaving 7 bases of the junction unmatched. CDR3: CASSSAQGEEAFF. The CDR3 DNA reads TGTGCCAGCAGCTCGGCCCAGGGGGAGGAAGCTTTCTTT.

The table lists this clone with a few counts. In DNA, the CDR3 is TGTGCCAGCAGTCCGCCGACAGGGGATTGGGAAAAACTGTTTTTT. Its protein is CASSPPTGDWEKLFF. The chain joins TRBV28 to TRBJ1-4; 8 bases line up with TRBD1. This CDR3 region has 15 residues. Germline V gene sequence: CDR1 MDHEN, CDR2 SYDVKM. V was clipped by 5 bases and J by 8 bases; unmatched bases: 10.

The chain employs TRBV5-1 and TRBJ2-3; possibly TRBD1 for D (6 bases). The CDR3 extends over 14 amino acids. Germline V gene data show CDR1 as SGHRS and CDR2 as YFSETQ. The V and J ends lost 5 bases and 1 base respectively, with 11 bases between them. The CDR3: CASSVGGGTDTQYF. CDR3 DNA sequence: TGCGCCAGCAGTGTAGGGGGTGGCACAGATACGCAGTATTTT.

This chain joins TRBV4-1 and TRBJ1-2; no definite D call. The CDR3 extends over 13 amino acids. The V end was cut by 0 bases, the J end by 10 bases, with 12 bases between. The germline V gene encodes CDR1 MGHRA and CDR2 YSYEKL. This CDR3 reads CASSQDQARIYTF. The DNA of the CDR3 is TGCGCCAGCAGCCAAGATCAGGCCAGAATCTACACCTTC.